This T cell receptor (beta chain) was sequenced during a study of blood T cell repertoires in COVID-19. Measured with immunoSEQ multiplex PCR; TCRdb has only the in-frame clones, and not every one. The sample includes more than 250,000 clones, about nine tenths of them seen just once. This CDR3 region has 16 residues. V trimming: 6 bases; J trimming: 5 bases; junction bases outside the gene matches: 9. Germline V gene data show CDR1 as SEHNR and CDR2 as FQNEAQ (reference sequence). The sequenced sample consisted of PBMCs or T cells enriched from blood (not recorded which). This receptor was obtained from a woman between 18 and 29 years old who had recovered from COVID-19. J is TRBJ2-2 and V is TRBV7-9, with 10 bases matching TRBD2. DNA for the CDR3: TGTGCCAGCAGGGGCTTAGCGGGAGGAGGTACCGGGGAGCTGTTTTTT. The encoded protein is CASRGLAGGGTGELFF.